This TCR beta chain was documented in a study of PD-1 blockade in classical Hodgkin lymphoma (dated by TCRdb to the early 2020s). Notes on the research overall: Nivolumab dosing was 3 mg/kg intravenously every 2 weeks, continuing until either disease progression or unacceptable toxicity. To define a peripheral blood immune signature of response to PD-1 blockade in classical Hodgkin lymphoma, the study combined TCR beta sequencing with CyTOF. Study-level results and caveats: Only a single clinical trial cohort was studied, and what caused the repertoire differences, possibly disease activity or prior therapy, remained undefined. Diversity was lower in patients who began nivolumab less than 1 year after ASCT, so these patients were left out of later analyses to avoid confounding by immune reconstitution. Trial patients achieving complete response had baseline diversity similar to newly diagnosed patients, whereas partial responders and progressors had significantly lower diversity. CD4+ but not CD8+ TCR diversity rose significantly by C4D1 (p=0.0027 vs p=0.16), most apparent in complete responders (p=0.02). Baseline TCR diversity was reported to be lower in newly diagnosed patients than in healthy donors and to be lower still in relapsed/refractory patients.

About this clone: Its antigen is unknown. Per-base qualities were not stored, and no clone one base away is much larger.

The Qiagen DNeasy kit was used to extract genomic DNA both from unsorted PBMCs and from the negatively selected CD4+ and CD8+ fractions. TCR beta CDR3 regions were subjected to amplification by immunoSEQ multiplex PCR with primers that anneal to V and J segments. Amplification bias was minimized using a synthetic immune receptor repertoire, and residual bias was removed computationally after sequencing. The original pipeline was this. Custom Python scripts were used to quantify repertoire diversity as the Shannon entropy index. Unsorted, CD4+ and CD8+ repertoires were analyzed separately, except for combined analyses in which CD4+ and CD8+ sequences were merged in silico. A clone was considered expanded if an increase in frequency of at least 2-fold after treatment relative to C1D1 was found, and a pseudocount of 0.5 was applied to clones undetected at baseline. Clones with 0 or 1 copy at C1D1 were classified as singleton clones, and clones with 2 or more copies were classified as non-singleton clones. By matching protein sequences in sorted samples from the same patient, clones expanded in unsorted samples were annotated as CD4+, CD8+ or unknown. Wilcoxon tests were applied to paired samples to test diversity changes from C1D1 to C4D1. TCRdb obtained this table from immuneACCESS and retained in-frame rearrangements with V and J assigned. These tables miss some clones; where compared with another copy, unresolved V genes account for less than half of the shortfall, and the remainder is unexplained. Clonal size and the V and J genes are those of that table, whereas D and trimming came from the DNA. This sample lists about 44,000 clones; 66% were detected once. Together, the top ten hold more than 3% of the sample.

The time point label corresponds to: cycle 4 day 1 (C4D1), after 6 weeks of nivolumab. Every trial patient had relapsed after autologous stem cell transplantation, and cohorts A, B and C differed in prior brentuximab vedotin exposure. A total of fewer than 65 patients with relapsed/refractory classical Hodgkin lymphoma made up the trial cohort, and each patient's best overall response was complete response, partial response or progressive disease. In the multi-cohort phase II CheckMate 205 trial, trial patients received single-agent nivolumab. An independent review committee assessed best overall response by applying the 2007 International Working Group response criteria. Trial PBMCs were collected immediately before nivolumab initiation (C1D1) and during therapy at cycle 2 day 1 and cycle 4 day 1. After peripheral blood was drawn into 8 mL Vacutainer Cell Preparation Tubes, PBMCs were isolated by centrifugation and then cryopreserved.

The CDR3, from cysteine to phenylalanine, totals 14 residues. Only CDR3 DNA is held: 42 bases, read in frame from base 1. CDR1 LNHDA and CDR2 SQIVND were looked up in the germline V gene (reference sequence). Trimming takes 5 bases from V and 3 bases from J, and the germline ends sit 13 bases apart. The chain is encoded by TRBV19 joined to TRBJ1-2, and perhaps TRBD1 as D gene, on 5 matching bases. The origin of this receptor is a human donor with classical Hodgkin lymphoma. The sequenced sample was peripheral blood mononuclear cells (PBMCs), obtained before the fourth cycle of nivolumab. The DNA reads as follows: TGTGCCAGTAGTGAGACAGTTGACGACTATGGCTACACCTTC. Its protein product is CASSETVDDYGYTF.